The clone carrying this TCR beta chain has a count of ten or more. What it recognizes is unknown. This may stem from a read error, because a much larger clone lies one nucleotide away. Since no conserved phenylalanine or tryptophan closes the CDR3, a read error is the likely cause. This sample is drawn from a study of Graves' ophthalmopathy and Graves' hyperthyroidism. RNA transcripts were the source from which TCR beta CDR3 regions were amplified. The workflow started with a first-round RT-PCR run with HTBI primers and then moved on to a second-round multiplex PCR. One entry per CDR3 protein, called by TCRdb with MiXCR from the multiplex PCR reads. The sample has 500,000 to 600,000 distinct CDR3 sequences, 39% seen once; the top ten hold about 4.2%. Uncontrolled infections, other autoimmune diseases, pregnancy or lactation barred patients from enrollment. This CDR3 comprises 12 residues. Trimming stripped 5 bases from V and 5 bases from J, with 13 bases between. The germline V gene has CDR1 SQVTM and CDR2 ANQGSEA.

General study results and limits: In blood appeared most of the expanded thyroid clonotypes whose frequency exceeded 0.001.

V usage is TRBV29-1 and J usage is TRBJ2-7; D not certain. Sample: peripheral blood or thyroid tissue (not recorded which). This sequence was found in an adult man with Graves' hyperthyroidism. CDR3 DNA sequence: TGCAGCGTTACAAAGGAAGTCCACGAGCAGTACCTC. It specifies CSVTKEVHEQYL.